The clone carrying this T cell receptor (beta chain) has ten or more counts. This record comes from a study of T cells in Graves' hyperthyroidism and ophthalmopathy. Across the study: At the time of initial diagnosis and before any treatment, peripheral blood was collected.

Disease lasting under 3 months, a NOSPECS grade of at least 4, and a Clinical Activity Score of at least 3 were features of the ophthalmopathy patients. Diagnosing involved the use of clinical symptoms, serum thyroxine and TRAb, thyroid ultrasound and orbital computed tomography. 9 to 10 ml fresh peripheral blood yielded the PBMCs. The CDR3 regions of TCR beta were amplified from RNA transcripts. The HTBI primer set drove a first-round RT-PCR of the TCR CDR3. TCRdb ran MiXCR on the multiplex PCR reads and lists one entry per CDR3 protein. This sample has under 250,000 distinct CDR3 sequences, with roughly 22% found just once. This CDR3 comprises 14 residues. J was trimmed by 3 bases and V by 5 bases; bases with no gene match: 7. Germline V gene lookup returns CDR1 SQVTM and CDR2 ANQGSEA.

Sequenced: blood. V is TRBV29-1 and J is TRBJ1-1; TRBD1 matches at 9 bases. The sequence was obtained from a woman aged 40 to 49 with Graves' ophthalmopathy. This CDR3 is CSVTTGGLDTEAFF. The CDR3 region has the DNA TGCAGCGTTACCACAGGGGGCTTGGACACTGAAGCTTTCTTT.